The 11 T cell receptor beta chains below come from one sample, sequenced in a study of control samples from healthy donors and cancer patients. The assay was immunoSEQ multiplex PCR, and TCRdb's table has in-frame clones only and misses some. The repertoire holds around 28,000 clones, with 87% as singletons. Material for sequencing was PBMCs. Every receptor here comes from a woman in her thirties or forties with lung cancer.

The V and J genes are TRBV27 and TRBJ2-5, with TRBD1 identical over 7 bases. Unmatched junction bases numbered 5, after V lost 0 bases and J lost 4 bases. The CDR3 spans 15 residues. Germline V lookup: CDR1 MNHEY, CDR2 SMNVEV (reference sequence). The DNA for the CDR3 is TGTGCCAGCAGTTTATCGAGGGCAGGGGGAGAGACCCAGTACTTC. It encodes CASSLSRAGGETQYF.

This chain uses TRBV7-2 with TRBJ2-1, with D hard to call. The V and J ends lost 3 bases and 3 bases respectively, with 9 bases between them. This CDR3 has 14 residues. Germline CDR1 is SGHTA and CDR2 is FQGNSA. The CDR3 region has the DNA TGTGCCAGCAGCTTCGGATTTGTCTACAATGAGCAGTTCTTC. Encoded protein: CASSFGFVYNEQFF. Full variable domain (missing parts from reference TRBV7-2 and TRBJ2-1): GAGVSQSPSNKVTEKGKDVELRCDPISGHTALYWYRQSLGQGLEFLIYFQGNSAPDKSGLPSDRFSAERTGGSVSTLTIQRTQQEDSAVYLCASSFGFVYNEQFFGPGTRLTVL.

The chain couples TRBV12-5 to TRBJ1-2; perhaps TRBD1 as D (6 bases). This CDR3 region has 17 residues. Trimming left V 1 base short and J 0 bases short, with 15 bases between. The germline V gene has CDR1 LGHNT and CDR2 FRNRAP. The CDR3 region has the DNA TGTGCTAGTGGTTTGGCCTTTCAGGGGTTCCCTAACTATGGCTACACCTTC. This sequence encodes CASGLAFQGFPNYGYTF.

This sequence joins TRBV6-5 and TRBJ2-2; possibly TRBD1 or TRBD2 for D (5 bases each). The V and J ends lost 6 bases and 6 bases respectively, with 8 bases between them. This CDR3 is built from 12 residues. Germline V gene lookup returns CDR1 MNHEY and CDR2 SVGAGI. The CDR3: CASRQGPGELFF. CDR3 nucleotides: TGTGCCAGCAGGCAGGGACCCGGGGAGCTGTTTTTT.

The chain couples TRBV27 to TRBJ1-2; TRBD1 might be the D (6 bases). V gave up 4 bases and J gave up 5 bases, with 17 bases separating them. CDR3 size: 15 residues. CDR1 MNHEY and CDR2 SMNVEV come from the germline V gene (reference sequence). CDR3 amino acids: CASSWGGGLVYGYTF. CDR3 DNA: TGTGCCAGCAGTTGGGGGGGCGGGCTGGTATATGGCTACACCTTC.

This chain connects TRBV7-2 to TRBJ1-2, with D maybe TRBD1 (6 bases). Looked up from germline, CDR1 is SGHTA and CDR2 is FQGNSA. This CDR3 region has 15 residues. Trimming stripped 5 bases from V and 6 bases from J, with 19 bases between. The CDR3 region is CASSLIYGAGDGYTF. Here the CDR3 DNA reads TGTGCCAGCAGCCTAATCTACGGGGCAGGGGATGGCTACACCTTC.

This rearrangement joins TRBV11-2 to TRBJ2-5, with 12 bases matching TRBD2. This CDR3 comprises 16 residues. Germline V lookup: CDR1 SGHAT, CDR2 FQNNGV. V was pared by 5 bases and J by 3 bases, with 7 bases of the junction left unmatched. In DNA form, the CDR3 reads TGTGCCAGCAGCAGAGGACTAGCGGGGAAGGAAGAGACCCAGTACTTC. It encodes CASSRGLAGKEETQYF.

This clone was observed a handful of times. The chain carries TRBV7-3 and TRBJ1-5; no firm D call. V lost 2 bases to trimming and J lost 5 bases, with 7 bases between them. Per the germline V gene, CDR1 is SGHTA and CDR2 is FQGTGA. The CDR3 spans 13 residues. The CDR3 here is CASSLFPHQPQHF. DNA for the CDR3: TGTGCCAGCAGCTTATTCCCCCATCAGCCCCAGCATTTT.

The genes are TRBV2 and TRBJ1-2; TRBD1 matches at 7 bases. The J segment lost 8 bases and the V segment lost 5 bases, leaving 8 bases of the junction unmatched. CDR1 and CDR2 from the germline V gene are SNHLY and FYNNEI. CDR3 length equals 13 residues. CDR3 nucleotide sequence: TGTGCCAGCAGTAGGCAGGGGGAGTGGGGCTACACCTTC. It yields the protein CASSRQGEWGYTF.

This clone occurred a few times. The chain links TRBV28 to TRBJ1-2, with no clear D. The germline V gene has CDR1 MDHEN and CDR2 SYDVKM. The ends were cut back, 5 bases at V and 2 bases at J, with 15 bases in the middle. The CDR3 spans 15 residues. CDR3 sequence: CASSLRRERNYGYTF. CDR3 DNA: TGTGCCAGCAGTCTCCGAAGGGAGAGGAACTATGGCTACACCTTC.

The chain joins TRBV10-2 to TRBJ1-4; D might be TRBD1 (6 bases). The germline CDR1 and CDR2 sequences are WSHSY and SAAADI. V shed 2 bases and J shed 11 bases, with 18 bases lying between them. This CDR3 is built from 15 residues. In nucleotides, the CDR3 is TGCGCCAGCAGTGAGAACGGGGGGCGGCGGAATAAACTGTTTTTT. This gives the protein CASSENGGRRNKLFF.